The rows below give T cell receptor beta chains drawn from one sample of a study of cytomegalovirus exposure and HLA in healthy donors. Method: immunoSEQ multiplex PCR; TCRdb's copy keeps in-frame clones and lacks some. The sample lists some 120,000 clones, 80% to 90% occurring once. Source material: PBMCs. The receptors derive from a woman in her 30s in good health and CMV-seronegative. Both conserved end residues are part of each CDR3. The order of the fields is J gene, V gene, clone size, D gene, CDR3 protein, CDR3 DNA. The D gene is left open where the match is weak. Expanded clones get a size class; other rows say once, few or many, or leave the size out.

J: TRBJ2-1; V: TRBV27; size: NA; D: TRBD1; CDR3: CASRDRGNEQFF; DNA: TGTGCCAGCCGGGACAGGGGCAATGAGCAGTTCTTC
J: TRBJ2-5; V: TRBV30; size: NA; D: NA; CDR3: CAWSNGIGETQYF; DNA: TGTGCCTGGAGTAACGGGATAGGAGAGACCCAGTACTTC
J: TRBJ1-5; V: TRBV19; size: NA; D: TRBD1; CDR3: CASRRGDREHQPQHF; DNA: TGTGCCAGTAGAAGGGGGGACAGGGAGCATCAGCCCCAGCATTTT
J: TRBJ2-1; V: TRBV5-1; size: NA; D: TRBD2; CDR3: CASSTLAGYYNEQFF; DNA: TGCGCCAGCAGCACCTTAGCGGGTTACTACAATGAGCAGTTCTTC
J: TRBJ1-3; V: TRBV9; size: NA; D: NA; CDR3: CASSAGIGNTIYF; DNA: TGTGCCAGCAGCGCGGGGATTGGAAACACCATATATTTT
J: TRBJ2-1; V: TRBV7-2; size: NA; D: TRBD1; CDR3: CASSLIVWVGQLLYNEQFF; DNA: TGTGCCAGCAGCCTGATCGTGTGGGTGGGACAGTTACTCTACAATGAGCAGTTCTTC
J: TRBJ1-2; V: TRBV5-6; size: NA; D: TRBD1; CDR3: CASSPGQASNYGYTF; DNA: TGTGCCAGCAGCCCCGGACAGGCCTCGAACTATGGCTACACCTTC
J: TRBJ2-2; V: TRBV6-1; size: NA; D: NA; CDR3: CASGRGNTGELFF; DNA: TGTGCCAGCGGTAGAGGGAACACCGGGGAGCTGTTTTTT
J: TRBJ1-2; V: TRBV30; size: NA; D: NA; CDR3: CAWSVEGAYGYTF; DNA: TGTGCCTGGAGTGTAGAGGGAGCCTATGGCTACACCTTC
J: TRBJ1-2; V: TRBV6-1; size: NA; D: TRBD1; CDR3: CASRRTGKEWGYTF; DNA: TGTGCCAGCAGAAGGACAGGGAAAGAATGGGGCTACACCTTC
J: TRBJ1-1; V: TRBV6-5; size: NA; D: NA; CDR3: CASSYSSGVVTEAFF; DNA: TGTGCCAGCAGTTACTCGTCAGGGGTTGTCACTGAAGCTTTCTTT
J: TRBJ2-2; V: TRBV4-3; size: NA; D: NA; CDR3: CASSQVSSVGELFF; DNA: TGCGCCAGCAGCCAAGTGTCTAGCGTCGGGGAGCTGTTTTTT
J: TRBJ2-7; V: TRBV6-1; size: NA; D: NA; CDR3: CASTAGAEQYF; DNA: TGTGCCAGCACTGCAGGGGCCGAGCAGTACTTC
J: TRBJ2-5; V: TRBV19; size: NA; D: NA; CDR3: CASSRGTYQETQYF; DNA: TGTGCCAGTAGTAGGGGGACTTACCAAGAGACCCAGTACTTC
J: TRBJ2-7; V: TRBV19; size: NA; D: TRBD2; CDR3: CASSIRLPGTSGYYEQYF; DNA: TGTGCCAGTAGTATTAGGTTGCCAGGGACTAGCGGCTACTACGAGCAGTACTTC
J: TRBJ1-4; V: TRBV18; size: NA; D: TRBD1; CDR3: CASSPRDRGVTNEKLFF; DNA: TGTGCCAGCTCACCCCGGGACAGGGGAGTTACTAATGAAAAACTGTTTTTT
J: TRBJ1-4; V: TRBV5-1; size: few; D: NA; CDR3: CASSWGDGGEKLFF; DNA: TGCGCCAGCAGCTGGGGGGACGGAGGTGAAAAACTGTTTTTT
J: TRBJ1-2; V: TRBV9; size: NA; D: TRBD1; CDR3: CASSSRTGHNYGYTF; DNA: TGTGCCAGCAGCTCTCGGACAGGGCATAACTATGGCTACACCTTC
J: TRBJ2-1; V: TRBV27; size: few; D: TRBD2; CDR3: CASSERLAVNNEQFF; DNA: TGTGCCAGCAGTGAAAGACTAGCGGTAAACAATGAGCAGTTCTTC
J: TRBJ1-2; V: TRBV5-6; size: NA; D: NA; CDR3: CASSSSYGYTF; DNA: TGTGCCAGCAGCTCGTCCTATGGCTACACCTTC
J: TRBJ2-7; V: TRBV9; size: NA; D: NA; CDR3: CASSALGPRGEQYF; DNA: TGTGCCAGCAGCGCCCTCGGGCCCAGGGGCGAGCAGTACTTC
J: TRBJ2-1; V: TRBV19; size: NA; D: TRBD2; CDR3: CASTLGTRGKNEQFF; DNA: TGTGCCAGTACCCTGGGGACTAGGGGTAAGAATGAGCAGTTCTTC
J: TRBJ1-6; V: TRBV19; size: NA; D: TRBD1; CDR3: CASRPYQGQDNSPLHF; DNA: TGTGCCAGTAGACCTTACCAGGGACAGGATAATTCACCCCTCCACTTT
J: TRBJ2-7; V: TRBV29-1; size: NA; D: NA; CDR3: CSAVRGGAGEQYF; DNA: TGCAGCGCCGTTCGTGGGGGGGCTGGGGAGCAGTACTTC
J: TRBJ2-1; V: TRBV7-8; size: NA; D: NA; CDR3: CASSLGPVDEQFF; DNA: TGTGCCAGCAGCTTAGGTCCGGTCGATGAGCAGTTCTTC
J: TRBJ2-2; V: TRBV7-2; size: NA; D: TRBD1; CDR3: CASSHTGGAGELFF; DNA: TGTGCCAGCAGCCACACAGGGGGAGCCGGGGAGCTGTTTTTT
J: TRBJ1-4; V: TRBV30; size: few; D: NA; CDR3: CAWSVIQGGSEKLFF; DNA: TGTGCCTGGAGTGTAATACAGGGAGGGAGTGAAAAACTGTTTTTT
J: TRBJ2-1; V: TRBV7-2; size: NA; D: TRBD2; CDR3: CASSLWREGLVEQFF; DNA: TGTGCCAGCAGCTTATGGCGGGAGGGCCTGGTTGAGCAGTTCTTC
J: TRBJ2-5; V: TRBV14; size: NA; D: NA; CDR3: CASSQVWGQGETQYF; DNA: TGTGCCAGCAGCCAAGTTTGGGGGCAAGGAGAGACCCAGTACTTC
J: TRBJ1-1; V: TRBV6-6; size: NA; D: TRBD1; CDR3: CASSSAQGSAEAFF; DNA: TGTGCCAGCAGTTCGGCACAGGGGAGTGCTGAAGCTTTCTTT
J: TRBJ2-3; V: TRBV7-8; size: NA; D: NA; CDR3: CASSLGSMDTQYF; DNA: TGTGCCAGCAGCTTAGGGAGTATGGATACGCAGTATTTT
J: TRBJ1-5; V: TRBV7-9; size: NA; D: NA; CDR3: CASSRNSNQPQHF; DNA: TGTGCCAGCAGCCGTAATAGCAATCAGCCCCAGCATTTT
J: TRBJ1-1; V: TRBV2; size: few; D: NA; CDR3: CASSVEGLTAFF; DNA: TGTGCCAGCAGTGTCGAAGGACTAACTGCTTTCTTT
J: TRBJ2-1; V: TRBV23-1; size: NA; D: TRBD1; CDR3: CASSLPGTAYNEQFF; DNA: TGCGCCAGCAGCCTCCCCGGGACAGCCTACAATGAGCAGTTCTTC
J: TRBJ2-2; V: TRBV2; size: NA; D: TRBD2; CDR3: CASSRGRLAGMAGELFF; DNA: TGTGCCAGCAGCCGAGGGAGACTAGCGGGGATGGCCGGGGAGCTGTTTTTT
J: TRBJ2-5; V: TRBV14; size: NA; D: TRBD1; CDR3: CASSHYTIQGETQYF; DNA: TGTGCCAGCAGCCACTACACCATACAGGGGGAGACCCAGTACTTC
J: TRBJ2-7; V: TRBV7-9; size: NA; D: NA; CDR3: CASGADSYEQYF; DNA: TGTGCCAGCGGGGCGGACTCCTACGAGCAGTACTTC
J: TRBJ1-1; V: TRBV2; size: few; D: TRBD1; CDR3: CASSKAWDSQSFF; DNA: TGTGCCAGCAGCAAAGCGTGGGACAGTCAGAGTTTCTTT
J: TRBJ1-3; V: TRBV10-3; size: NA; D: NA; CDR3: CAISLGAGDGNTIYF; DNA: TGTGCCATCAGCCTGGGGGCCGGGGATGGAAACACCATATATTTT
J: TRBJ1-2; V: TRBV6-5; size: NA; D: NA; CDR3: CASSYDRNYGYTF; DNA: TGTGCCAGCAGTTACGACAGGAACTATGGCTACACCTTC
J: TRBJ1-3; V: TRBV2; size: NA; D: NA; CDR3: CASSDRATSGNTIYF; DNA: TGTGCCAGCAGTGACAGGGCCACCTCTGGAAACACCATATATTTT
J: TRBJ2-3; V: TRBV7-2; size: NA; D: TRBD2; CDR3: CASSLGHGGRTDTQYF; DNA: TGTGCCAGCAGCTTAGGTCACGGCGGGAGAACAGATACGCAGTATTTT
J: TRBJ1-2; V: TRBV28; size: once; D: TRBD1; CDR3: CASSTPDRVSANYGYTF; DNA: TGTGCCAGCAGTACCCCCGACAGGGTGTCAGCTAACTATGGCTACACCTTC
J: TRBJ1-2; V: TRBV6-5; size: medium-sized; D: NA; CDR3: CASGSGYGYTF; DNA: TGTGCCAGCGGCTCAGGGTATGGCTACACCTTC
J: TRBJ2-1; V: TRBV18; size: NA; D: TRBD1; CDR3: CASSPRTGWNEQFF; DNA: TGTGCCAGCTCACCACGGACAGGGTGGAATGAGCAGTTCTTC
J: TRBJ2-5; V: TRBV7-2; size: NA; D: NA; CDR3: CASSLVMGSLETQYF; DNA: TGTGCCAGCAGCTTAGTAATGGGTAGCCTGGAGACCCAGTACTTC
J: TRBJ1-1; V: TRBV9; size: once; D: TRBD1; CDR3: CASSVDAGGTEAFF; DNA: TGTGCCAGCAGCGTAGACGCAGGGGGCACTGAAGCTTTCTTT
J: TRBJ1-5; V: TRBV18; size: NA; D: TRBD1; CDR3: CASSLTSDRAQPQHF; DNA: TGTGCCAGCTCTCTCACCTCGGACAGGGCCCAGCCCCAGCATTTT
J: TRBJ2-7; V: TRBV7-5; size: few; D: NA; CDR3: CARSLSACESYEQYF; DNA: TGTGCCAGAAGCTTAAGCGCCTGCGAATCCTACGAGCAGTACTTC
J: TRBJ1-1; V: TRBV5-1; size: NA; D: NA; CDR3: CASRGMGGATEAFF; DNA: TGCGCCAGCAGGGGGATGGGAGGGGCGACTGAAGCTTTCTTT
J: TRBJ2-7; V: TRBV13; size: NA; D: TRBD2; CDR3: CASSRRTSAGPGQYF; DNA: TGTGCCAGCAGCCGCCGGACTAGCGCAGGCCCCGGGCAGTACTTC
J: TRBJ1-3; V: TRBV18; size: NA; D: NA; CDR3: CASSRGSSGNTIYF; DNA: TGTGCCAGCTCCCGCGGGAGCTCTGGAAACACCATATATTTT
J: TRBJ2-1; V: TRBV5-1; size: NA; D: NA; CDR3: CASRSISTDDEQFF; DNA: TGCGCCAGCAGATCCATTAGCACTGACGATGAGCAGTTCTTC
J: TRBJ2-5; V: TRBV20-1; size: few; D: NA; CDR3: CSARVSETQYF; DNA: TGCAGTGCTAGAGTATCGGAGACCCAGTACTTC
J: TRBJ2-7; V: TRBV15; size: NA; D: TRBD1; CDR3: CATSRVGTGRPEQYF; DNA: TGTGCCACCAGCAGAGTCGGGACAGGGCGCCCCGAGCAGTACTTC
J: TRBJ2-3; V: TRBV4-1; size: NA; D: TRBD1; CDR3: CASSPLQGQGYTDTQYF; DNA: TGCGCCAGCAGCCCCCTCCAGGGACAGGGCTACACAGATACGCAGTATTTT
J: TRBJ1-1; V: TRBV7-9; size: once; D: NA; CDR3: CASSPPRRRENTEAFF; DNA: TGTGCCAGCAGCCCGCCCCGTCGCAGGGAAAACACTGAAGCTTTCTTT
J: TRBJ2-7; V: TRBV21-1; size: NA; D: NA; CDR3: CASRTTGALSYEQYF; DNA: TGTGCCAGCAGGACTACAGGGGCCCTCTCCTACGAGCAGTACTTC
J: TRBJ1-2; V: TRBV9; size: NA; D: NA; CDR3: CASSRSPGPSNYGYTF; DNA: TGTGCCAGCAGTCGTAGTCCAGGTCCTTCTAACTATGGCTACACCTTC
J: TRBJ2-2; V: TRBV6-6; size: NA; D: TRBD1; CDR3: CASRGTDYTGELFF; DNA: TGTGCCAGCAGGGGGACAGACTACACCGGGGAGCTGTTTTTT